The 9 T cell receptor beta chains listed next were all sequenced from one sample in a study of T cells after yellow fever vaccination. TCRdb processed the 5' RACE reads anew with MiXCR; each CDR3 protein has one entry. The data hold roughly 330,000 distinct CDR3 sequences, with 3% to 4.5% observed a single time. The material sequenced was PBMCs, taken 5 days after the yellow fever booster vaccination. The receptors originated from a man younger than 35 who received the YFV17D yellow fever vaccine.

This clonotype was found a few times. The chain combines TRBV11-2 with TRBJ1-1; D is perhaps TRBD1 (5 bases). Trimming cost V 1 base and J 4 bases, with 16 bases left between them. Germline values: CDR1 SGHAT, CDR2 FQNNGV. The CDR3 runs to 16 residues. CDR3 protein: CASSLVGVLGSTEAFF. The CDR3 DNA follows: TGTGCCAGCAGCTTAGTGGGGGTATTGGGGTCCACTGAAGCTTTCTTT.

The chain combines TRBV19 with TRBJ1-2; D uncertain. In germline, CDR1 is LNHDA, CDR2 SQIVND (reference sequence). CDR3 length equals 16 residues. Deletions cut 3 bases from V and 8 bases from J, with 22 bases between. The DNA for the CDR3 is TGTGCCAGTAGTATTGCGTCGATGGAGGCCCGCCGAGGCTACACCTTC. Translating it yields CASSIASMEARRGYTF.

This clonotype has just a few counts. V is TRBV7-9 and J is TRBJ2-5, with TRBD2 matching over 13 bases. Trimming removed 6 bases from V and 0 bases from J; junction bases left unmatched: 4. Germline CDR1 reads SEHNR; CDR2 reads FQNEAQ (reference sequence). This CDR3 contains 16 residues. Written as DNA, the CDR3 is TGTGCCAGCAGATGGGGACTAGCGGGGAACCAAGAGACCCAGTACTTC. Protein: CASRWGLAGNQETQYF.

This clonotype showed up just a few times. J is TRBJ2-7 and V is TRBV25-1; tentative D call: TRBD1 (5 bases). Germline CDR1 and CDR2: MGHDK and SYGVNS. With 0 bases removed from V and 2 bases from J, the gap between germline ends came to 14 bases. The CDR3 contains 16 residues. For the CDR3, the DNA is TGTGCCAGCAGTGAATATAGGACATTAAGGCCCTACGAGCAGTACTTC. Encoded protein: CASSEYRTLRPYEQYF.

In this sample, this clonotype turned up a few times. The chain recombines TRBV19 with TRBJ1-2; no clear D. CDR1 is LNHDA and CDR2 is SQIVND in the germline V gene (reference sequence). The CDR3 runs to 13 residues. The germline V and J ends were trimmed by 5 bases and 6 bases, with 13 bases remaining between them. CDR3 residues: CASSLSGLDGYTF. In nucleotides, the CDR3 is TGTGCCAGTAGTCTTTCGGGCTTGGATGGCTACACCTTC.

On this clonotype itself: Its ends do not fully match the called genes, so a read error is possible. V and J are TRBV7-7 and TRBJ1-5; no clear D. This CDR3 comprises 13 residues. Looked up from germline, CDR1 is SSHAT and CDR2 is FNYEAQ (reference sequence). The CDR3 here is CASSFSPGKPQHF. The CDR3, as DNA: TGTGCTAGCAGCTTCTCCCCGGGGAAGCCCCAGCATTTT.

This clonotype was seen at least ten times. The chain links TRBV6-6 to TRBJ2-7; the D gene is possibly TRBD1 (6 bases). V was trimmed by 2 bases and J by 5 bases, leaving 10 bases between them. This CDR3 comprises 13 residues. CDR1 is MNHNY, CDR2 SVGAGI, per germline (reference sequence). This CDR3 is CASSYGTQNEQYF. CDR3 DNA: TGTGCCAGCAGTTACGGGACACAGAACGAGCAGTACTTC.

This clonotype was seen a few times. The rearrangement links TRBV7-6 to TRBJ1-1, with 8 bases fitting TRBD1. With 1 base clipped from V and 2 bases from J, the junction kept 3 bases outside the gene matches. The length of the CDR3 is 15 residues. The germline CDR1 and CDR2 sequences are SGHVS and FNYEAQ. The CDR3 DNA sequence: TGTGCCAGCAGCTTAGGAACAGGGGGAAACACTGAAGCTTTCTTT. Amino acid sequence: CASSLGTGGNTEAFF.

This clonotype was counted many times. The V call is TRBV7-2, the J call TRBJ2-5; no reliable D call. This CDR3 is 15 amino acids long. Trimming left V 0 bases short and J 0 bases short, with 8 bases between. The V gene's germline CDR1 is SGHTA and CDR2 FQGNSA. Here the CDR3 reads CASSLAGQDQETQYF. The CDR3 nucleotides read TGTGCCAGCAGCTTAGCGGGTCAAGACCAAGAGACCCAGTACTTC.